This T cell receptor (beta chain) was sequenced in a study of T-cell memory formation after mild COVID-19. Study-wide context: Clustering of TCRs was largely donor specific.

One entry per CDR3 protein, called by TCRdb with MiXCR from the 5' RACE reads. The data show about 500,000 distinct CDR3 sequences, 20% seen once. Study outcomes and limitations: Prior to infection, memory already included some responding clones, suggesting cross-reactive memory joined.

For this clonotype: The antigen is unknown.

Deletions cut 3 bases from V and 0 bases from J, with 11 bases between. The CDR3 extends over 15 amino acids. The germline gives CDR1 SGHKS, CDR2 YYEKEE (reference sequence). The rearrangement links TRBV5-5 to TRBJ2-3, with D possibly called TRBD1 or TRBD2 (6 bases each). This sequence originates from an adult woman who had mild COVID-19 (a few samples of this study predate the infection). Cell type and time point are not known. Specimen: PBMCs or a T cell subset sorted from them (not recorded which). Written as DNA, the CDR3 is TGTGCCAGCAGCTCCTGGGGGGCGAGCACAGATACGCAGTATTTT. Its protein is CASSSWGASTDTQYF. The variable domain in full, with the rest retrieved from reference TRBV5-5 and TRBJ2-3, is DAGVTQSPTHLIKTRGQQVTLRCSPISGHKSVSWYQQVLGQGPQFIFQYYEKEERGRGNFPDRFSARQFPNYSSELNVNALLLGDSALYLCASSSWGASTDTQYFGPGTRLTVL.